The T cell receptor (beta chain) described here comes from a study of blood T cells in healthy people across ages (dated by TCRdb to between 2015 and 2016). For the study in its entirety: In model experiments, template switching captured roughly one uniquely barcoded TCR beta cDNA molecule for every two T cells. Age-related changes in TCR beta repertoire diversity were measured in the study by deep sequencing normalized with unique cDNA molecular identifiers. The donors were divided into four age groups: young (average around 16 years), middle-aged (roughly 42), aged (approximately 62) and long-lived (roughly 82). Donors of different ages were randomly distributed across sequencing lanes to avoid experimental bias. For two donors (one aged 18 to 30 and one aged 80 or older), the study analyzed two additional independent replicas of 1 million unique cDNA reads from the same blood draw.

With respect to this clonotype: What antigen it recognizes has not been identified. The sample holds no much larger clone one base away, and base qualities are not on file.

The receptor library was made with 5' RACE. Sequencing used an Illumina HiSeq 2500. The second PCR ran for roughly 7 to 12 cycles and used a J-beta primer mix along with a sample-barcoded 5' primer. A unique molecular identifier was introduced onto each TCR beta cDNA molecule by a template-switch 5' adaptor carrying 12 random nucleotides. At least 2.5 million CDR3-containing paired-end reads were obtained from each sample. The Mint cDNA synthesis kit, primed by a TRBC-specific oligonucleotide, was used to synthesize first-strand cDNA from all RNA. Following uracil-DNA glycosylase treatment, a first 18-cycle PCR with universal primers M1SS and BC2_uni_R was performed on all cDNA. On the authors' methods: For normalization, 1 million high-quality reads, each with a distinct molecular identifier, were randomly selected from each sample. Reads with shared molecular identifiers were discarded instead of being binned into consensus sequences. MiTCR, with a Q25 quality threshold and the strictest error-elimination algorithm, was used for CDR3 identification, clonotype clustering and error correction. A nonparametric unseen species model using Euler transformation provided a lower-bound estimate of total TCR beta diversity. TCRdb trimmed public reads at Q25 via fastp, called clones via MiXCR and kept in-frame beta chains. Rows matching on CDR3 protein sequence are summarized as one entry with the most common DNA and genes. What appears here as the V and J calls and clone size reflects TCRdb's work, not the paper's. The sample table lists some 900,000 distinct CDR3 sequences, 29% of them with a count of one. The top ten hold roughly a sixth of the sample.

Broader findings and caveats from the paper: As age increased, observed TCR beta diversity per million T cells dropped in a roughly linear way, and a significant reduction was already evident by age 40. Bulk unsorted PBMC profiling prevented conclusive comparison of naive and antigen-experienced compartments. Compared with the aged group, the long-lived group had more naive CD4+ T cells, fewer expanded clones and increased TCR diversity, a pattern suggesting age selection. Donor CMV infection status was unknown, potentially confounding age-related changes in expanded clonotypes. Observed TCR beta diversity correlated strongly with the percentage of naive T cells measured by flow cytometry. Estimates of total diversity based on one million sequenced T cells were regarded as lower bounds and as underestimates.

CDR1 is given as MNHEY and CDR2 as SVGEGT, both from the germline V gene. Cut back by 8 bases and 7 bases, the V and J ends lie 11 bases apart. From the cysteine through the phenylalanine, the CDR3 covers 11 amino acids. This entry keeps only the CDR3 DNA: 33 bases, framed from base 1. Donors were 35 to 40 systemically healthy Caucasian individuals from Russia aged roughly 6 to 90 years. Each donor gave about 9.7 milliliters of peripheral blood, drawn into EDTA-treated Vacutainer tubes. PBMCs were isolated by Ficoll-Paque density-gradient centrifugation, with at least 6 million obtained per sample. Total RNA, at least 6 micrograms per sample, was extracted from PBMCs with Trizol reagent. Naive CD45RAhigh/CD27high T cell percentages were measured by flow cytometry on a PBMC aliquot from every donor.

The chain links TRBV6-2 or TRBV6-3 with TRBJ1-1, with the identity of the D gene unclear. The sample consisted of blood. The sequence was collected from a woman of 80 years or more in good health. The nucleotides read TGTGCCAGCCTCATGGGATTTGAAGCTTTCTTT. Its protein is CASLMGFEAFF.